A selection of T cell receptor beta chains follows, all from one sample in a study of spatial heterogeneity in lung cancer. From the 5' RACE reads, TCRdb called clonotypes with MiXCR, one entry per CDR3 protein. In the table there are some 38,000 distinct CDR3 sequences, approximately 7.5% of which are singletons. The sequencing used PBMCs, collected at surgery. The origin of the receptors is a male donor with early-stage non-small cell lung cancer. Each CDR3 is given with its conserved first and last residue. D genes are given only for firm matches. Clone sizes are given selectively: once, few, many, or a class where the clone is expanded.

- | TRBJ1-1 | few | TRBV6-5 | CASSYGHVVNTEAFF | TGTGCCAGCAGTTACGGGCACGTAGTGAACACTGAAGCTTTCTTT
TRBD2 | TRBJ2-1 | few | TRBV6-5 | CASTSSTGTSGRALQFF | TGTGCCAGCACTTCCTCGACCGGGACTAGCGGGAGGGCCTTGCAGTTCTTC
- | TRBJ1-3 | few | TRBV14 | CASSQERNRFDHTIYF | TGTGCCAGCAGCCAAGAAAGGAACAGGTTTGATCACACCATATATTTT
TRBD1 | TRBJ2-1 | many | TRBV12-3/TRBV12-4 | CASSLKRQGFRFRGNEQFF | TGTGCCAGCAGTTTAAAGAGACAGGGGTTTAGGTTCCGGGGCAATGAGCAGTTCTTC
- | TRBJ2-2 | - | TRBV24-1 | CATSDPRATNTGELFF | TGTGCCACCAGTGACCCTCGGGCCACGAACACCGGGGAGCTGTTTTTT
- | TRBJ1-1 | - | TRBV6-1 | CASSENQGNTEAFF | TGTGCCAGCAGTGAAAATCAGGGGAACACTGAAGCTTTCTTT
- | TRBJ2-2 | many | TRBV5-1 | CASSLGYTGELFF | TGCGCCAGCAGCTTGGGGTACACCGGGGAGCTGTTTTTT
- | TRBJ1-1 | few | TRBV29-1 | CSVDGRAVNTEAFF | TGCAGCGTTGACGGCAGGGCGGTAAACACTGAAGCTTTCTTT
- | TRBJ2-3 | many | TRBV2 | CATTESSTDTQYF | TGTGCCACCACAGAATCTAGCACAGATACGCAGTATTTT
TRBD1 | TRBJ1-1 | few | TRBV18 | CASSPGQAFAKKAFF | TGTGCCAGCTCACCGGGACAGGCTTTTGCCAAAAAGGCTTTCTTT
- | TRBJ2-2 | - | TRBV5-1 | CASSLRGAVVTGELFF | TGCGCCAGCAGCTTGAGGGGCGCAGTAGTCACCGGGGAGCTGTTTTTT
TRBD1 | TRBJ2-1 | many | TRBV4-3 | CASSHDRTQGAYNEQFF | TGCGCCAGCAGCCACGATAGGACCCAGGGGGCATACAATGAGCAGTTCTTC
- | TRBJ1-1 | - | TRBV12-3/TRBV12-4 | CASSLTGRDTEAFF | TGTGCCAGCAGTTTAACAGGGAGGGACACTGAAGCTTTCTTT
TRBD2 | TRBJ2-2 | many | TRBV12-3/TRBV12-4 | CASNGGLAGTGELFF | TGTGCCAGCAATGGGGGACTAGCGGGAACCGGGGAGCTGTTTTTT
- | TRBJ2-1 | once | TRBV6-2/TRBV6-3 | CASHRVGRSYNEQFF | TGTGCCAGTCACAGGGTCGGGAGATCCTACAATGAGCAGTTCTTC
TRBD1 | TRBJ2-7 | few | TRBV6-6 | CASRWDRASYEQYF | TGTGCCAGCAGATGGGACAGGGCCTCCTACGAGCAGTACTTC
- | TRBJ1-1 | many | TRBV12-3/TRBV12-4 | CASSPPGGGPNTEAFF | TGTGCCAGCAGCCCTCCTGGGGGGGGCCCAAACACTGAAGCTTTCTTT
- | TRBJ2-7 | many | TRBV6-2/TRBV6-3 | CASSYIYEQYF | TGTGCCAGCAGTTACATCTACGAGCAGTACTTC